Below are 27 T cell receptor beta chains sequenced from a single sample in a study of glioma-infiltrating T cells (dated by TCRdb to about 2016). The instrument given in TCRdb is Illumina MiSeq. TCR alpha and beta CDR3 regions were amplified with the iRepertoire nested amplicon-rescue multiplex PCR (arm-PCR) platform from RNA. TCRdb trimmed the raw reads at Q25, called clones with MiXCR and kept productive beta chains. Rows matching on CDR3 protein sequence are summarized as one entry with the most common DNA and genes. Across this sample there are approximately 100,000 distinct CDR3 sequences, with 25% to 35% seen only once. 44% of the sample lies in the top ten. Sequenced: glioma tissue, nonneoplastic brain tissue, or PBMCs (not recorded which). The receptors stem from a human donor with low-grade glioma or glioblastoma, undergoing nonglioma brain surgery, or in good health (not recorded which).

This clonotype appeared many times. The V call is TRBV10-3, the J call TRBJ2-3; TRBD2 agrees at 7 bases. The CDR3 has 14 residues. CDR1 is ENHRY and CDR2 is SYGVKD in the germline V gene. The junction had 2 bases not matched to a gene; V was cut back by 4 bases and J by 1 base. The CDR3 DNA sequence: TGTGCCATCAGTGCCGCGGGGGGCACAGATACGCAGTATTTT. It specifies CAISAAGGTDTQYF.

V and J are TRBV20-1 and TRBJ2-3; 8 positions agree with TRBD2. V shed 5 bases, J shed 6 bases, and the junction held 13 bases outside the gene matches. There are 15 residues in the CDR3. Germline loops: CDR1 DFQATT, CDR2 SNEGSKA (reference sequence). The DNA for the CDR3 is TGCAGTGCTCGACTAGCGTGGGGGCGGGTTGATACGCAGTATTTT. It encodes CSARLAWGRVDTQYF.

This chain joins TRBV19 and TRBJ1-6; D may be TRBD1 (6 bases). Germline V lookup: CDR1 LNHDA, CDR2 SQIVND (reference sequence). Trimming pared 7 bases from V and 3 bases from J, leaving 13 bases between. This CDR3 is 15 amino acids long. As DNA, the CDR3 is TGTGCCAGTACCCCAGGGGAGGACTATAATTCACCCCTCCACTTT. This translates into CASTPGEDYNSPLHF.

This clonotype has ten or more counts. The chain couples TRBV27 to TRBJ2-3; D unresolved. The CDR3 totals 14 residues. Trimming stripped 2 bases from V and 2 bases from J, with 8 bases between. Looked up from germline, CDR1 is MNHEY and CDR2 is SMNVEV (reference sequence). CDR3 coding DNA: TGTGCCAGCAGTTTAAGGACGGCCACAGATACGCAGTATTTT. As protein: CASSLRTATDTQYF.

This clonotype was picked up many times. V usage is TRBV7-2 and J usage is TRBJ1-1; maybe TRBD1 (5 bases). This CDR3 has 14 residues. Germline CDR1 is SGHTA and CDR2 is FQGNSA. The ends were cut back, 5 bases at V and 0 bases at J, with 10 bases in the middle. For the CDR3, the DNA is TGTGCCAGCAGCCCGACAGCTCTGAACACTGAAGCTTTCTTT. Translation gives CASSPTALNTEAFF. Full variable domain (missing parts from reference TRBV7-2 and TRBJ1-1): GAGVSQSPSNKVTEKGKDVELRCDPISGHTALYWYRQSLGQGLEFLIYFQGNSAPDKSGLPSDRFSAERTGGSVSTLTIQRTQQEDSAVYLCASSPTALNTEAFFGQGTRLTVV.

Of note for this clonotype: A much larger clone sits a single nucleotide away, making a read error possible. The J gene is TRBJ2-7, the V gene TRBV20-1; D perhaps matches TRBD2 (7 bases). The CDR3 sequence is 12 residues long. V was trimmed by 6 bases and J by 6 bases, leaving 15 bases between them. Germline CDR1 reads DFQATT; CDR2 reads SNEGSKA (reference sequence). The CDR3 DNA is TGCAGTGCCCGAGAGGGGGGGATCGAGCAGTACTTC. This encodes CSAREGGIEQYF.

Ten or more counts support this clonotype. The rearrangement uses TRBV4-1 and TRBJ2-3; D is unclear. The CDR3 covers 13 residues. Germline lookup yields CDR1 MGHRA and CDR2 YSYEKL. Trimming took 0 bases from V and 4 from J, leaving 5 bases between them. The CDR3 coding sequence is TGCGCCAGCAGCCAAGATCACGCAGATACGCAGTATTTT. Its protein is CASSQDHADTQYF.

As concerns this clonotype: The junction departs from germline at one end; a sequencing error may be responsible. This rearrangement joins TRBV18 to TRBJ1-1; 9 positions match TRBD1. The germline CDR1 and CDR2 sequences are KGHSH and LQKENI. This CDR3 comprises 15 residues. Here the CDR3 reads CASSPGGQGNTKAFF. CDR3 sequence (DNA): TGTGCCAGCTCACCGGGCGGACAGGGGAACACTAAAGCTTTCTTT.

The chain recombines TRBV25-1 with TRBJ1-1; the D gene is possibly TRBD1 (5 bases). Germline V gives CDR1 MGHDK, CDR2 SYGVNS. V was clipped by 3 bases and J by 2 bases, with 19 bases between them. This CDR3 is built from 17 residues. CDR3 residues: CASSDRRGVSTNTEAFF. As DNA, the CDR3 is TGTGCCAGCAGTGATCGCCGGGGGGTATCGACAAACACTGAAGCTTTCTTT.

The sample holds one count of this clonotype. Being one base from a much bigger clone, this may be a read error. The genes are TRBV18 and TRBJ1-1; D unresolved. The CDR3 spans 15 residues. Germline CDR1 KGHSH, CDR2 LQKENI. CDR3 DNA: TGTGCCAGCTTACCACTGGAAAGGGAGAACACTGAAGCTTTCTTT. Residues: CASLPLERENTEAFF.

On this clonotype: The junction does not match germline at one end; this may be a read error. The CDR3 DNA sequence: TGTGCCAGCAGCCAAGATCGGCCTAGCGGGGGTCCGGGGAGGCAAGAGACCGAGTACTTC. It is translated as CASSQDRPSGGPGRQETEYF. The chain links TRBV3-1 to TRBJ2-5, with 10 nucleotides matching TRBD2. The CDR3 runs to 20 residues. Per the germline V gene, CDR1 is LGHDT and CDR2 is YNNKEL (reference sequence).

This clonotype was picked up a small number of times. V and J are TRBV5-8 and TRBJ1-2; 9 nucleotides match TRBD1. Germline V gene data show CDR1 as SGHTS and CDR2 as YDEGEE. The CDR3 runs to 13 residues. Losses at the gene ends were 7 bases for V and 5 bases for J; bases not matched to a gene: 6. The CDR3 sequence: CASGTGRLYGYTF. Here the CDR3 DNA reads TGTGCCAGCGGGACAGGGAGGCTATATGGCTACACCTTC.

In its sample, this clonotype was seen many times. The chain joins TRBV27 to TRBJ1-1; tentative D call: TRBD1 (5 bases). Germline values: CDR1 MNHEY, CDR2 SMNVEV (reference sequence). Between the trimmed V and J ends, which lost 8 bases and 5 bases, there was a span of 15 bases. The CDR3 is made up of 13 amino acids. CDR3 DNA sequence: TGTGCCAGCCACGACGGGGGACGGACTGAAGCTTTCTTT. As protein: CASHDGGRTEAFF.

This clonotype was picked up a small number of times. The chain is built from TRBV5-4 and TRBJ2-3; TRBD2 aligns across 13 bases. The germline CDR1 and CDR2 sequences are SGHNT and YYREEE (reference sequence). The ends lost 8 bases at V and 3 bases at J; junction bases unmatched: 3. The CDR3 spans 14 residues. This CDR3 is CASTSGGATDTQYF. CDR3 DNA sequence: TGTGCCAGTACTAGCGGGGGGGCGACAGATACGCAGTATTTT.

Note on this clonotype: A single base separates this from a much larger clone, so it may be a read error. V is TRBV19 and J is TRBJ2-1; 8 bases agree with TRBD1. The ends lost 3 bases at V and 6 bases at J; junction bases unmatched: 13. Germline CDR1 and CDR2: LNHDA and SQIVND (reference sequence). The CDR3 loop spans 17 amino acids. The CDR3 nucleotides read TGTGCCAGTAGTATCGAGAGGCTCCCAACAGGGGGCAATGAGCAGTTCTTC. It yields the protein CASSIERLPTGGNEQFF.

Of note for this clonotype: This may arise from a read error, as a much more abundant clone is one base away. The gene calls are TRBV20-1 and TRBJ2-5; maybe TRBD2 (5 bases). There are 12 residues in the CDR3. Germline CDR1 and CDR2: DFQATT and SNEGSKA (reference sequence). The CDR3 loop reads CSARASGETQCF. Written as DNA, the CDR3 is TGCAGTGCTAGAGCCAGCGGTGAGACCCAGTGCTTC.

This clonotype has only one observation. A much larger clone differs by one base, so this may be a read error. The chain recombines TRBV18 with TRBJ1-1; D is ambiguous. The CDR3 contains 14 residues. The germline CDR1 and CDR2 sequences are KGHSH and LQKENI. The CDR3 sequence is CTSSPLSTNPEAFF. The CDR3 coding sequence is TGTACCAGCTCACCACTCTCGACGAACCCTGAAGCTTTCTTT.

This clonotype appeared many times. In DNA, the CDR3 is TGTGCCAGCAGTTACTCGACTTCCCAAGAGACCCAGTACTTC. Translation gives CASSYSTSQETQYF. The chain combines TRBV6-6 with TRBJ2-5, with unresolved D. Trimming took 0 bases from V and 1 from J, leaving 6 bases between them. The CDR3 covers 14 residues. From germline, CDR1 is MNHNY and CDR2 SVGAGI (reference sequence).

In its sample, this clonotype was seen many times. The chain combines TRBV4-2 with TRBJ1-2, with a weak D call TRBD1 (6 bases). The CDR3 is made up of 15 amino acids. V shed 9 bases and J shed 4 bases, with 21 bases lying between them. CDR1 LGHNA and CDR2 YNFKEQ come from the germline V gene. CDR3 protein: CASTNPDRRGYGYTF. The CDR3 bases are TGTGCCAGTACAAATCCCGACAGGAGGGGCTATGGCTACACCTTC.

Ten or more counts support this clonotype. The chain has TRBV7-2 and TRBJ1-2; the match to TRBD1 covers 7 bases. With 6 bases clipped from V and 6 bases from J, the junction kept 7 bases outside the gene matches. Germline-derived CDR1 and CDR2 are SGHTA and FQGNSA. The CDR3 has 13 amino acids. CDR3 nucleotides: TGTGCCAGCAGAACAGGGGTAGAGGATGGCTACACCTTC. Protein sequence: CASRTGVEDGYTF.

In regard to this clonotype: This is likely a read error, given that the CDR3 carries no conserved phenylalanine or tryptophan at its end. This rearrangement joins TRBV29-1 to TRBJ2-5; maybe TRBD2 (6 bases). V gave up 8 bases and J gave up 1 base, with 20 bases separating them. The CDR3 totals 15 residues. Per germline, CDR1 SQVTM and CDR2 ANQGSEA. The CDR3 region is CSQYTASGGQETQYL. In DNA, the CDR3 is TGCAGCCAGTATACGGCCTCCGGGGGCCAAGAGACCCAGTACTTA.

On this clonotype itself: A read error may explain this, as a much larger clone is one base away. The gene calls are TRBV28 and TRBJ2-1; D is possibly TRBD2 (5 bases). Germline V gives CDR1 MDHEN, CDR2 SYDVKM. This CDR3 has 11 amino acids. The CDR3 DNA reads TGTGCCAGCAGTTCCCGGTGGGAGCAGCTCTTC. This encodes CASSSRWEQLF.

This clonotype showed up many times. This rearrangement joins TRBV2 to TRBJ2-2; D uncertain. Germline values: CDR1 SNHLY, CDR2 FYNNEI. With 3 bases removed from V and 4 bases from J, the gap between germline ends came to 9 bases. This CDR3 is 14 amino acids long. CDR3 amino acids: CASSEVRSTGELFF. The CDR3 DNA reads as TGTGCCAGCAGTGAGGTTAGGTCCACCGGGGAGCTGTTTTTT.

This clonotype was detected ten times or more. The chain links TRBV20-1 to TRBJ1-2; D may be TRBD1 (5 bases). The V end was cut by 2 bases, the J end by 3 bases, with 13 bases between. Germline assignment: CDR1 DFQATT and CDR2 SNEGSKA (reference sequence). The CDR3 contains 14 residues. CDR3 sequence (DNA): TGCAGTGCTAGAAGCTCGGAGGGGTACTATGGCTACACCTTC. Translating it yields CSARSSEGYYGYTF.

The rearrangement links TRBV29-1 to TRBJ1-1, with D uncertain. Germline values: CDR1 SQVTM, CDR2 ANQGSEA. The CDR3 length is 11 residues. Trimming took 7 bases from V and 7 from J, leaving 13 bases between them. Here the CDR3 reads CSGGIFSEAFF. The DNA for the CDR3 is TGCAGCGGAGGGATATTCAGTGAAGCTTTCTTT. Together with reference TRBV29-1 and TRBJ1-1, the CDR3 gives the full variable domain: SAVISQKPSRDICQRGTSLTIQCQVDSQVTMMFWYRQQPGQSLTLIATANQGSEATYESGFVIDKFPISRPNLTFSTLTVSNMSPEDSSIYLCSGGIFSEAFFGQGTRLTVV.

To note about this clonotype: A much larger clonotype is one base distant, so this may be a read error. The chain couples TRBV19 to TRBJ2-5; tentatively, D is TRBD2 (5 bases). The CDR3 spans 15 residues. The germline V and J ends were trimmed by 7 bases and 5 bases, with 20 bases remaining between them. Germline V lookup: CDR1 LNHDA, CDR2 SQIVND (reference sequence). CDR3 DNA sequence: TGTGCCAGTAATGATAGGGCCCTCCGAGGGGAGACCCAGTACTTC. Its protein product is CASNDRALRGETQYF. Using reference TRBV19 and TRBJ2-5 for the parts outside the CDR3, the full variable domain is DGGITQSPKYLFRKEGQNVTLSCEQNLNHDAMYWYRQDPGQGLRLIYYSQIVNDFQKGDIAEGYSVSREKKESFPLTVTSAQKNPTAFYLCASNDRALRGETQYFGPGTRLLVL.

This chain joins TRBV10-3 and TRBJ2-1; D is unresolved. Trimming stripped 3 bases from V and 5 bases from J, with 11 bases between. Germline assignment: CDR1 ENHRY and CDR2 SYGVKD. This CDR3 comprises 14 residues. The CDR3 DNA reads TGTGCCATCAGTGATGTAGTAGCAAACAATGAGCAGTTCTTC. Translation gives CAISDVVANNEQFF.